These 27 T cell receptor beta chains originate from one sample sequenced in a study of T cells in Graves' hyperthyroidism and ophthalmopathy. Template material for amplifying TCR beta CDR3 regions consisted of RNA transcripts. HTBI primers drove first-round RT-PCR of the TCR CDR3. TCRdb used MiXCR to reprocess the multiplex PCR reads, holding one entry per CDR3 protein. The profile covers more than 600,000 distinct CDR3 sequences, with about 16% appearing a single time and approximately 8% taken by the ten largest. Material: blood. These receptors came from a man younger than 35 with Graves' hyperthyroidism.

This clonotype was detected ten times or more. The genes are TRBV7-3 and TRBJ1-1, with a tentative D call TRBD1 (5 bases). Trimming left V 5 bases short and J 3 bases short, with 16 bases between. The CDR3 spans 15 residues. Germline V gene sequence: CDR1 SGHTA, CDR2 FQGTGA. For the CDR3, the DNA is TGTGCCAGCAGCCCTGAGAGGGGCGCGTACACTGAAGCTTTCTTT. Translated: CASSPERGAYTEAFF.

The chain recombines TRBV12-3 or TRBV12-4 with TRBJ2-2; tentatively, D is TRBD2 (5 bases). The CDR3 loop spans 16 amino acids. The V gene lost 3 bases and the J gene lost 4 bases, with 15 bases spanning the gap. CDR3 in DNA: TGTGCCAGCAGTTTTAGGCTAACGGGATTCACCGGGGAGCTGTTTTTT. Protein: CASSFRLTGFTGELFF.

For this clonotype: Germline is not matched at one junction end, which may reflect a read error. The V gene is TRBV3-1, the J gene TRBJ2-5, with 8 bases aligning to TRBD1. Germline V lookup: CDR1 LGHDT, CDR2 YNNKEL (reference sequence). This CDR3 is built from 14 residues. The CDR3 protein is CASSRTGYGDEQHF. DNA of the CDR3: TGTGCCAGCAGCCGGACAGGGTACGGGGACGAGCAGCACTTC.

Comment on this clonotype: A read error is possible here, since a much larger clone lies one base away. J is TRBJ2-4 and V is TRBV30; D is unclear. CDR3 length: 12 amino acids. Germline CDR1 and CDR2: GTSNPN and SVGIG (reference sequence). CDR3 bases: TGTGCCTGGGCAATAGCCAAAAACACTCAGTACTTC. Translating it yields CAWAIAKNTQYF.

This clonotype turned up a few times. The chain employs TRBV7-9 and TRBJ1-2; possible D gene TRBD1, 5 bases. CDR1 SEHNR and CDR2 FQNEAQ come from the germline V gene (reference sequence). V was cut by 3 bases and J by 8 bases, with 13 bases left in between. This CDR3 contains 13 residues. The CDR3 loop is CASSFTQGVGYTF. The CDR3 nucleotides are TGTGCCAGCAGCTTCACCCAGGGAGTGGGCTACACCTTC.

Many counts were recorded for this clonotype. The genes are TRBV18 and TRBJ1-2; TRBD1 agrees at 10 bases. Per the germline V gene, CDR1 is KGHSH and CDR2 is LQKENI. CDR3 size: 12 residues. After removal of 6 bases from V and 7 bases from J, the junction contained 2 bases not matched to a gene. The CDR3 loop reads CASSGQGPGYTF. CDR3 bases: TGTGCCAGCTCGGGACAGGGGCCTGGCTACACCTTC. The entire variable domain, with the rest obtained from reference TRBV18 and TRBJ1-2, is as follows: NAGVMQNPRHLVRRRGQEARLRCSPMKGHSHVYWYRQLPEEGLKFMVYLQKENIIDESGMPKERFSAEFPKEGPSILRIQQVVRGDSAAYFCASSGQGPGYTFGSGTRLTVV.

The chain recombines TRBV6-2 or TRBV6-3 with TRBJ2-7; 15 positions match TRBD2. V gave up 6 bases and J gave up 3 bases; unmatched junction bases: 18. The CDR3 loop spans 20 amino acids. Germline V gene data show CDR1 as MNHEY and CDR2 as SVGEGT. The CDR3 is CASRRGTSGRPGQGFYEQYF. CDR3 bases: TGTGCCAGCAGGCGCGGGACTAGCGGGAGGCCCGGACAGGGATTCTACGAGCAGTACTTC.

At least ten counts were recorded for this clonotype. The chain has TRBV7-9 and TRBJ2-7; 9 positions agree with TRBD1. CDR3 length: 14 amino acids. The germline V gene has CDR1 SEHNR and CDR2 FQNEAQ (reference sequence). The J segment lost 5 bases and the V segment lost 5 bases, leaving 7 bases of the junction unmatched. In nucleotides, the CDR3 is TGTGCCAGCAGCGTTGGACAGGGGTCCGACGAGCAGTACTTC. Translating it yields CASSVGQGSDEQYF.

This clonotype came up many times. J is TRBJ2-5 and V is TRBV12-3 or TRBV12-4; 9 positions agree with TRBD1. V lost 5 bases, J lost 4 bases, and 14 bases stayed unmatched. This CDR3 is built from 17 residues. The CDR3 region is CASSGTTGGEDGETQYF. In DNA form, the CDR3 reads TGTGCCAGCAGTGGAACGACAGGGGGAGAGGATGGAGAGACCCAGTACTTC.

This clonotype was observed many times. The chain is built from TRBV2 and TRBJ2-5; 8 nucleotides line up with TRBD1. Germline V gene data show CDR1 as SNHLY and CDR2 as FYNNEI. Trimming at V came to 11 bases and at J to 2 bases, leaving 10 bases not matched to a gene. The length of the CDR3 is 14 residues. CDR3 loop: CAHRNTGGQETQYF. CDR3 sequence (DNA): TGTGCCCACCGCAACACAGGGGGGCAAGAGACCCAGTACTTC. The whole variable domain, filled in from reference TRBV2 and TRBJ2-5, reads EPEVTQTPSHQVTQMGQEVILRCVPISNHLYFYWYRQILGQKVEFLVSFYNNEISEKSEIFDDQFSVERPDGSNFTLKIRSTKLEDSAMYFCAHRNTGGQETQYFGPGTRLLVL.

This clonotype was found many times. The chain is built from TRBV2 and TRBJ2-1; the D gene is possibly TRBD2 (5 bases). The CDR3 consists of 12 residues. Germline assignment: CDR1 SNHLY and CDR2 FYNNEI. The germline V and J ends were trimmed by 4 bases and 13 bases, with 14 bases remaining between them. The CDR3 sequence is CASSAIPSSQFF. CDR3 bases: TGTGCCAGCAGTGCCATCCCTAGCAGTCAGTTCTTC.

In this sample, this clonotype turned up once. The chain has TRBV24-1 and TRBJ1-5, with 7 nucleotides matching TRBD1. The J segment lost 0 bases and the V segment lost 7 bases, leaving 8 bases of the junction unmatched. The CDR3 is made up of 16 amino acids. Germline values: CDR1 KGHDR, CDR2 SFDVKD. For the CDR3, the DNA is TGTGCCACCAGCCGGGACAGCCTTTATAGCAATCAGCCCCAGCATTTT. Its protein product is CATSRDSLYSNQPQHF.

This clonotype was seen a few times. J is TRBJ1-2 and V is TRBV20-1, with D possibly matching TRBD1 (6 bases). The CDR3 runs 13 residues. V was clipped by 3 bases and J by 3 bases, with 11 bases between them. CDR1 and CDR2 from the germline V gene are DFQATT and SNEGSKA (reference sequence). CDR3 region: CSASRGPYYGYTF. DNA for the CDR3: TGCAGTGCTAGCAGGGGACCTTACTATGGCTACACCTTC.

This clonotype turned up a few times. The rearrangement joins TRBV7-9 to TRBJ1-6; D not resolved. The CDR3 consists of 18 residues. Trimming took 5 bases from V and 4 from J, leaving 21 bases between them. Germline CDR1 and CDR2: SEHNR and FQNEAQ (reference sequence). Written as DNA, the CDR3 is TGTGCCAGCAGCCGGACGGACGCCATTTGGGCTTATAATTCACCCCTCCACTTT. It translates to CASSRTDAIWAYNSPLHF.

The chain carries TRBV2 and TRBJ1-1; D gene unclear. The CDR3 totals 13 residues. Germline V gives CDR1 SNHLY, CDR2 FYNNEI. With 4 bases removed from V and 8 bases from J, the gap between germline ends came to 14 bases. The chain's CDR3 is CASSVETEAEAFF. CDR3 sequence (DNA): TGTGCCAGCAGTGTTGAGACGGAGGCGGAAGCTTTCTTT. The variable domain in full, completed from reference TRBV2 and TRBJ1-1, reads EPEVTQTPSHQVTQMGQEVILRCVPISNHLYFYWYRQILGQKVEFLVSFYNNEISEKSEIFDDQFSVERPDGSNFTLKIRSTKLEDSAMYFCASSVETEAEAFFGQGTRLTVV.

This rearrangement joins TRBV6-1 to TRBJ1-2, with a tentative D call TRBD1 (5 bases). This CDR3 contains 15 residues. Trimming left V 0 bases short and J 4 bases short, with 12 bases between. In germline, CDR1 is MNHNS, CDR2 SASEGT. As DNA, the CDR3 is TGTGCCAGCAGTGAAGCCCCGGGACGGCTCTATGGCTACACCTTC. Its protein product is CASSEAPGRLYGYTF.

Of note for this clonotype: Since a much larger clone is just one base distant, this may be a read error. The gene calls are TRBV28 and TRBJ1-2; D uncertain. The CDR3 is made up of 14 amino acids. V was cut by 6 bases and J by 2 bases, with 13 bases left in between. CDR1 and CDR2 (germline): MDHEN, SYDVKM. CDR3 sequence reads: CASSWNTANYGYTF. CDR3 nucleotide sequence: TGTGCCAGCAGCTGGAACACAGCCAACTATGGCTACACCTTC.

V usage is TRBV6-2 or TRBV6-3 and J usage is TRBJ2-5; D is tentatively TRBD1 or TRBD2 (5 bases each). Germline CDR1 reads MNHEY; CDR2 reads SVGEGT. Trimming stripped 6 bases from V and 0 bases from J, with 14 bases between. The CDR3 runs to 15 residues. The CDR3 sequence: CASSPGTVYQETQYF. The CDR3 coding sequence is TGTGCCAGCAGCCCTGGGACCGTGTACCAAGAGACCCAGTACTTC.

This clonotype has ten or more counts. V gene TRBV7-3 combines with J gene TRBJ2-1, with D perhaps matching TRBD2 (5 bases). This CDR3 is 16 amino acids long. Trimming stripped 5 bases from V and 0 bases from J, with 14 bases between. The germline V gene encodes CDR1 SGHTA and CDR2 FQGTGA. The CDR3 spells CASSLRSGNSYNEQFF. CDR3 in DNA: TGTGCCAGCAGCCTTCGGAGCGGTAACTCCTACAATGAGCAGTTCTTC.

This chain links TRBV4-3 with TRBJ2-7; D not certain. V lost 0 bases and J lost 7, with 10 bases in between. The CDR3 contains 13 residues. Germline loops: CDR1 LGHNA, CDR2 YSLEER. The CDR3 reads CASSQDGEGEQYF. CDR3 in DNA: TGCGCCAGCAGCCAAGATGGTGAAGGGGAGCAGTACTTC.

CDR3 loop: CASSAEGALYTDTQYF. Here the CDR3 DNA reads TGTGCCAGCAGCGCCGAGGGGGCCTTATACACAGATACGCAGTATTTT. V usage is TRBV9 and J usage is TRBJ2-3; 7 nucleotides agree with TRBD1. The J segment lost 2 bases and the V segment lost 3 bases, leaving 9 bases of the junction unmatched. This CDR3 spans 16 amino acids. Germline loops: CDR1 SGDLS, CDR2 YYNGEE. Looking up the rest from reference TRBV9 and TRBJ2-3 gives the full variable domain: DSGVTQTPKHLITATGQRVTLRCSPRSGDLSVYWYQQSLDQGLQFLIQYYNGEERAKGNILERFSAQQFPDLHSELNLSSLELGDSALYFCASSAEGALYTDTQYFGPGTRLTVL.

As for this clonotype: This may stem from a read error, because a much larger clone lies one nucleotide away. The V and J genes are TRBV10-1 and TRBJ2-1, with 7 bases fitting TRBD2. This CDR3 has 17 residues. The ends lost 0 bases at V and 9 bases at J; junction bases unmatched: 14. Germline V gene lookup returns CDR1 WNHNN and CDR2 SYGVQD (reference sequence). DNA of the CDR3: TGCGCCAGCAGTGAGTCACCCGGACTAGAGGGATCGGGTGAGCAGTTCTTC. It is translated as CASSESPGLEGSGEQFF.

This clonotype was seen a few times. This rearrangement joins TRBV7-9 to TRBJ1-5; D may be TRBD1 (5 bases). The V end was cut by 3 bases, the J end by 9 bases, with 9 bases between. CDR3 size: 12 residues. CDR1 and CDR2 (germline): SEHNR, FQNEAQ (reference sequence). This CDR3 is CASSLGPGPQHF. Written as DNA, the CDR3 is TGTGCCAGCAGCTTGGGACCGGGGCCCCAGCATTTT. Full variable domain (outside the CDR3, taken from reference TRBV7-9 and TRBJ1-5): DTGVSQNPRHKITKRGQNVTFRCDPISEHNRLYWYRQTLGQGPEFLTYFQNEAQLEKSRLLSDRFSAERPKGSFSTLEIQRTEQGDSAMYLCASSLGPGPQHFGDGTRLSIL.

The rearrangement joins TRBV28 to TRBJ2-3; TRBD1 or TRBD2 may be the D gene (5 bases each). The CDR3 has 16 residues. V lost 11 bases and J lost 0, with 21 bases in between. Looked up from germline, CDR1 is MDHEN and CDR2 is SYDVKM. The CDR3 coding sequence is TGTGCCGTTCAGAAGGGACGTCTGATGAGCACAGATACGCAGTATTTT. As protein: CAVQKGRLMSTDTQYF. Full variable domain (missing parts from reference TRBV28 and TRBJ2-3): DVKVTQSSRYLVKRTGEKVFLECVQDMDHENMFWYRQDPGLGLRLIYFSYDVKMKEKGDIPEGYSVSREKKERFSLILESASTNQTSMYLCAVQKGRLMSTDTQYFGPGTRLTVL.

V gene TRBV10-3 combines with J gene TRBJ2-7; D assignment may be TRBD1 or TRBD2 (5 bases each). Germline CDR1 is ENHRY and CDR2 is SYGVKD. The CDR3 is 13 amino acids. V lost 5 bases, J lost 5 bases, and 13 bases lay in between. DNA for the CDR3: TGTGCCATCAGTCCGGCCGAGGGGAACGAGCAGTACTTC. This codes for CAISPAEGNEQYF.

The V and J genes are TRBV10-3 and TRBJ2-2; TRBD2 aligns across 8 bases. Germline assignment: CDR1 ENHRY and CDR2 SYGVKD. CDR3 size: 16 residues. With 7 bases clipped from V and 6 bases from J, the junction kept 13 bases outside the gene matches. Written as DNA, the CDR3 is TGTGCCATCAAATCGGTTCGGGAGGGAGGCGCCGGGGAGCTGTTTTTT. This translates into CAIKSVREGGAGELFF.

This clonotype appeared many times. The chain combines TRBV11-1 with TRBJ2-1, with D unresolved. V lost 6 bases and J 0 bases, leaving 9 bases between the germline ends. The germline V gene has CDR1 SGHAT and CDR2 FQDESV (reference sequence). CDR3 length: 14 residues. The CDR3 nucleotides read TGTGCCAGCAGTCCCAAGAGCTCCTACAATGAGCAGTTCTTC. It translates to CASSPKSSYNEQFF.